This T cell receptor beta chain was sequenced for a study of T cell responses to AZD1222 COVID-19 vaccine. Clones were sequenced by immunoSEQ multiplex PCR, and TCRdb holds only the in-frame ones, with some missing. The data contain 40,000 to 55,000 clones, over 70% of them singletons. Trimming cost V 4 bases and J 0 bases, with 4 bases left between them. The germline CDR1 and CDR2 sequences are SGHTA and FQGNSA. The CDR3 length is 13 residues. This chain joins TRBV7-2 and TRBJ1-5; D is unclear. The sequence came from an adult in good health. The specimen was peripheral blood, collected on day 0 of AZD1222 vaccination. Here the CDR3 DNA reads TGTGCCAGCAGCTCTAGTAGCAATCAGCCCCAGCATTTT. Translation: CASSSSSNQPQHF.